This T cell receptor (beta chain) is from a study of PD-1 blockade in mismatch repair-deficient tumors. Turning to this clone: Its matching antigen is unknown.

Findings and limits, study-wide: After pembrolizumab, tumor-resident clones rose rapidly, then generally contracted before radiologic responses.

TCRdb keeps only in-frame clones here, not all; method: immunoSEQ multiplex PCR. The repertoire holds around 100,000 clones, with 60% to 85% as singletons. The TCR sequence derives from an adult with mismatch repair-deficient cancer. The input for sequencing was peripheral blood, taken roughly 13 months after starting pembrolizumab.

CDR3 sequence: CASSEGSAILREKLFF. CDR3 in DNA: TGTGCCAGCAGTGAAGGGTCTGCCATCTTGAGGGAAAAACTGTTTTTT. The chain carries TRBV2 and TRBJ1-4; D call uncertain. The germline V and J ends were trimmed by 1 base and 8 bases, with 17 bases remaining between them. Germline loops: CDR1 SNHLY, CDR2 FYNNEI. The CDR3 is 16 amino acids.